A selection of T cell receptor beta chains follows, all from one sample in a study of blood T cell repertoires in COVID-19. Method: immunoSEQ multiplex PCR; TCRdb's copy keeps in-frame clones and lacks some. The data contain approximately 280,000 clones, 89% of them singletons. Specimen: PBMCs or T cells enriched from blood (not recorded which). All receptors come from a woman aged 60-75 years who had recovered from COVID-19. Each CDR3 is given with its conserved first and last residue. The order of the fields is D gene, J gene, CDR3 length, V gene, clone size, CDR3 DNA, CDR3 protein. A D gene is named only where the DNA matches it firmly. Rows may omit the clone size; those that give it use once, few, many or a size class.

- TRBJ2-5 9 TRBV28 once TGTGCCATCGCGGCTACCCAGTACTTC CAIAATQYF
- TRBJ1-1 14 TRBV7-8 - TGTGCCAGCAGCTTACGACAACTGAACACTGAAGCTTTCTTT CASSLRQLNTEAFF
- TRBJ2-2 13 TRBV6-5 - TGTGCCAGCAGCACAGGGTTTCACGGGGAGCTGTTTTTT CASSTGFHGELFF
TRBD2 TRBJ2-4 12 TRBV28 - TGTGCCACCAGGGAGGGCAAAAACATTCAGTACTTC CATREGKNIQYF
- TRBJ2-3 12 TRBV5-1 - TGCGCCAGCAGCTTTGGCACAGATACCCAGTATTTT CASSFGTDTQYF
TRBD1 TRBJ1-5 13 TRBV30 - TGTGCCTGGAATAGACAGGGAGGTCAGCCCCAGCATTTT CAWNRQGGQPQHF
TRBD1 TRBJ1-1 15 TRBV5-5 - TGTGCCAGCAGGTACGGGACAGGGAAGAACACTGAAGCTTTCTTT CASRYGTGKNTEAFF
TRBD2 TRBJ2-3 16 TRBV7-8 few TGTGCCAGCAGCTTACCCTTGCGGGGGAGCACAGATACGCAGTATTTT CASSLPLRGSTDTQYF
TRBD2 TRBJ2-7 15 TRBV9 - TGTGCCAGCAGCGTAGCTAGCGGGGGCCTGTACGAGCAGTACTTC CASSVASGGLYEQYF
- TRBJ1-5 11 TRBV2 - TGTGCCAGCGGCGGAGATCAGCCCCAGCATTTT CASGGDQPQHF
- TRBJ2-7 14 TRBV21-1 - TGTGCCAGCAGCGACCGGGACAGGGGGCACGAGCAGTACTTC CASSDRDRGHEQYF
TRBD2 TRBJ2-7 14 TRBV5-4 once TGTGCCAGCAGCTCCAGACTAGCTCCCTACGAGCAGTACTTC CASSSRLAPYEQYF
TRBD1 TRBJ1-2 17 TRBV9 - TGTGCCAGCAGCTCGGGGACAGGGACGCGACGGAACTATGGCTACACCTTC CASSSGTGTRRNYGYTF
- TRBJ2-5 13 TRBV10-3 - TGTGCCATCAGTGAAGGAGTAGAAGAGACCCAGTACTTC CAISEGVEETQYF
- TRBJ2-3 16 TRBV5-1 - TGCGCCAGCAGCTTGGGTGTGCGATCCAGCACAGATACGCAGTATTTT CASSLGVRSSTDTQYF
TRBD2 TRBJ2-1 16 TRBV19 - TGTGCCAGTAGTTCCTCAGGCGGGAGGGCCTACAATGAGCAGTTCTTC CASSSSGGRAYNEQFF
- TRBJ2-1 20 TRBV5-1 - TGCGCCAGCAGCCAGCGGCCGGACAGGAACATCGGGAGTGGAATAAATGAGCAGTTCTTC CASSQRPDRNIGSGINEQFF
TRBD1 TRBJ2-7 15 TRBV7-3 - TGTGCCAGCAGCTTAACCGGGACAGCCATCTACGAGCAGTACTTC CASSLTGTAIYEQYF
TRBD2 TRBJ2-2 15 TRBV27 - TGTGCCAGCACAAGTGACGGAGGACTAGTTAGGGAGCTGTTTTTT CASTSDGGLVRELFF
- TRBJ1-4 14 TRBV5-4 - TGTGCCAGCAGCTTGGAACAGGGCGGAGAAAAACTGTTTTTT CASSLEQGGEKLFF
- TRBJ2-1 16 TRBV5-1 once TGCGCCAGCAGCGACCACAGGTCGCCCTCCTACAATGAGCAGTTCTTC CASSDHRSPSYNEQFF
TRBD1 TRBJ1-2 14 TRBV19 once TGTGCCAGTAGTATAGGGACAGGGAGGGAAGGCTACACCTTC CASSIGTGREGYTF
TRBD1 TRBJ1-2 14 TRBV27 many TGTGCCAGCGCTTCCGGGACAGGGCGCTATGGCTACACCTTC CASASGTGRYGYTF
- TRBJ1-2 16 TRBV19 - TGTGCCAGTACGACAGGCGGACAAGTTCTTAACTATGGCTACACCTTC CASTTGGQVLNYGYTF
- TRBJ2-1 15 TRBV4-2 once TGTGCCAGCAGCCAAGAACAGGGTGCCTACAATGAGCAGTTCTTC CASSQEQGAYNEQFF
TRBD1 TRBJ1-2 15 TRBV5-1 - TGCGCCAGCAGTTATCGGGACAGGGGCTTGGGTGGCTACACCTTC CASSYRDRGLGGYTF
TRBD1 TRBJ2-1 14 TRBV7-9 once TGTGCCAGCAGCATCTTACTAGGGGGCCATGAGCAGTTCTTC CASSILLGGHEQFF
- TRBJ2-2 14 TRBV11-3 - TGTGCCAGCAGCTCCAGGGTCTACACCGGGGAGCTGTTTTTT CASSSRVYTGELFF
- TRBJ1-1 15 TRBV28 - TGTGCCAGCAGTTTATGGTCCCAGGGGTTCACTGAAGCTTTCTTT CASSLWSQGFTEAFF
TRBD2 TRBJ2-5 19 TRBV5-4 once TGTGCCAGCAGCCCCGGGACTAGCGGGAGGCTTCCTTCGGGGGAGACCCAGTACTTC CASSPGTSGRLPSGETQYF
TRBD1 TRBJ1-3 16 TRBV5-1 few TGCGCCAGCAGCCCCGGACAGGGAGGGATTGGAAACACCATATATTTT CASSPGQGGIGNTIYF
- TRBJ1-2 15 TRBV9 - TGTGCCAGCAGCGTAGATGGGGACATCACCTATGGCTACACCTTC CASSVDGDITYGYTF
- TRBJ2-7 14 TRBV5-1 - TGCGCCAGCAGCTTGGGGGGAAGCGGTTACGAGCAGTACTTC CASSLGGSGYEQYF
TRBD2 TRBJ2-7 15 TRBV7-6 - TGTGCCAGCAGCAAAGGGACTAGCGAGGCCTACGAGCAGTACTTC CASSKGTSEAYEQYF
TRBD1 TRBJ2-7 16 TRBV4-1 - TGCGCCAGCAGCCAAGATGGCGGGCAGGGGGCGAACGAGCAGTACTTC CASSQDGGQGANEQYF
TRBD1 TRBJ1-4 14 TRBV7-9 - TGTGCCAGCAGCCACAGGGGGCCGCTTGAAAAACTGTTTTTT CASSHRGPLEKLFF
- TRBJ1-2 15 TRBV7-9 - TGTGCCAGCAGATTAGGGGCAGGTACTAACTATGGCTACACCTTC CASRLGAGTNYGYTF
- TRBJ2-7 11 TRBV4-1 - TGCGCCAGCAGCCGGGGCAGCGAGCAGTACTTC CASSRGSEQYF
- TRBJ1-2 14 TRBV7-2 - TGTGCCAGCAGCCTGGGCCTCCGCAGGGATGGCTACACCTTC CASSLGLRRDGYTF
TRBD2 TRBJ2-5 15 TRBV9 - TGTGCCAGCAGCGCCAACCTAGCGGGTAAAGAGACCCAGTACTTC CASSANLAGKETQYF
- TRBJ1-5 13 TRBV2 - TGTGCCAGCAGTGAAACGGGAAATCAGCCCCAGCATTTT CASSETGNQPQHF
TRBD2 TRBJ2-7 16 TRBV10-3 - TGTGCCATCAGTGACCCGGGAGGCAGACTGAATTACGAGCAGTACTTC CAISDPGGRLNYEQYF